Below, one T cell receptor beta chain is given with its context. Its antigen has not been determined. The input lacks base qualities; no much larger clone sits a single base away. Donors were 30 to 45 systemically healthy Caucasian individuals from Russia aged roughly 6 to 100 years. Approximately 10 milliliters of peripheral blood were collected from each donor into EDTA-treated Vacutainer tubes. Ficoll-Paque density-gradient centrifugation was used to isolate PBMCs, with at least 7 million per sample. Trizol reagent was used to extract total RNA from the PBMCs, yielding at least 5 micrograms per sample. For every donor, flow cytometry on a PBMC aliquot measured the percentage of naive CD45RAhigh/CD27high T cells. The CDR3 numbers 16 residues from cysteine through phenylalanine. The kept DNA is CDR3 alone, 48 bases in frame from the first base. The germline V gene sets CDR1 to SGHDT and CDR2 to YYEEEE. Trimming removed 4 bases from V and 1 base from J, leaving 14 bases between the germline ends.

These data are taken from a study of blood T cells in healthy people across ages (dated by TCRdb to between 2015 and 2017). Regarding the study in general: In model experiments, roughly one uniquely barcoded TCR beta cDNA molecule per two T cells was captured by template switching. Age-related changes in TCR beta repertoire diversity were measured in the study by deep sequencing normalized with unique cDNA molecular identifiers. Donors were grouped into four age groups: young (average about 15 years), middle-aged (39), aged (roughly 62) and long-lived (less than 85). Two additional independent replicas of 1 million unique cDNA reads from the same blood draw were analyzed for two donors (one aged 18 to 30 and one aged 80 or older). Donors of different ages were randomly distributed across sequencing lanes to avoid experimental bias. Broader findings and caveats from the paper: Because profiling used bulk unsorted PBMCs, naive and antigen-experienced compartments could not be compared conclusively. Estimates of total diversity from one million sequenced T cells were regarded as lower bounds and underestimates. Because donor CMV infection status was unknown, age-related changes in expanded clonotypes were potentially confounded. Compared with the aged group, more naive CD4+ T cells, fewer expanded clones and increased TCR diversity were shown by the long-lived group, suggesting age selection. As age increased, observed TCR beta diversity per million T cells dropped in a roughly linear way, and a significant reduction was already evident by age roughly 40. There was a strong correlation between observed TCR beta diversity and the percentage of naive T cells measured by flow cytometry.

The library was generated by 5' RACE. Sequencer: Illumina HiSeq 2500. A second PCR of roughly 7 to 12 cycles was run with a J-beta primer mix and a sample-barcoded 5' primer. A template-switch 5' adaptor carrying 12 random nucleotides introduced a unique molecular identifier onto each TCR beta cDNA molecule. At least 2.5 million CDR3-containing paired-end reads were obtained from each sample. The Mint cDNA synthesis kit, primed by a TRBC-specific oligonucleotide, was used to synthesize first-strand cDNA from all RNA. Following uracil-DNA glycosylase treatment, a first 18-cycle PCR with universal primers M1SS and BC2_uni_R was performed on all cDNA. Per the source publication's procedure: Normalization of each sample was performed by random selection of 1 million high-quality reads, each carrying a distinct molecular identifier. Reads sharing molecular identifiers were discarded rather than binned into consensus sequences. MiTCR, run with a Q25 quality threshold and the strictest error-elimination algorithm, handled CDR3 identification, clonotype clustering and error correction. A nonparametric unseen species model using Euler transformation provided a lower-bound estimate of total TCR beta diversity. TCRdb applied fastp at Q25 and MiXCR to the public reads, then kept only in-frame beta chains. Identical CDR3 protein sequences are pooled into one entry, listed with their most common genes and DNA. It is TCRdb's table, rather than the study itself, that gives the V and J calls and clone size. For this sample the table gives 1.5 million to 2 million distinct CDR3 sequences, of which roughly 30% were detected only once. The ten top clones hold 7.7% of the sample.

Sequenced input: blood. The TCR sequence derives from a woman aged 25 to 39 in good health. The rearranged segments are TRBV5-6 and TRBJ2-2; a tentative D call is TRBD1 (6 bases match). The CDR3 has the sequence CASSLLGQMNTGELFF. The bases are TGTGCCAGCAGCCTACTGGGACAAATGAACACCGGGGAGCTGTTTTTT.